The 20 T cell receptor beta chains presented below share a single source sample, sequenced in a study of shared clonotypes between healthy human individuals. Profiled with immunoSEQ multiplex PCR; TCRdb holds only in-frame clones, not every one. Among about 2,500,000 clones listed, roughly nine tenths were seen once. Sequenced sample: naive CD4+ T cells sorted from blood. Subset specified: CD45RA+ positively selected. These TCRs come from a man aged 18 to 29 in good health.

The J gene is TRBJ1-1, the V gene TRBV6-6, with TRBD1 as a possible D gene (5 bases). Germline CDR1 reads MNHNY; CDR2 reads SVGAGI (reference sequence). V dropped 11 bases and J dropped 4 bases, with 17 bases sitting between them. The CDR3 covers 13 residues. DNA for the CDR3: TGTGCCGGCTCTCCCTCGGGGGGCACTGAAGCTTTCTTT. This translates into CAGSPSGGTEAFF.

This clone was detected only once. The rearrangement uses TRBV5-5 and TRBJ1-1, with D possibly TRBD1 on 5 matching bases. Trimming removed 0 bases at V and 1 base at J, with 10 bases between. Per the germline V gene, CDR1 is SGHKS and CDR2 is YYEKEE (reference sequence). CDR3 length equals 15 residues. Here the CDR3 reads CASSLGPRENTEAFF. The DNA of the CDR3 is TGTGCCAGCAGCTTGGGGCCCAGGGAGAACACTGAAGCTTTCTTT.

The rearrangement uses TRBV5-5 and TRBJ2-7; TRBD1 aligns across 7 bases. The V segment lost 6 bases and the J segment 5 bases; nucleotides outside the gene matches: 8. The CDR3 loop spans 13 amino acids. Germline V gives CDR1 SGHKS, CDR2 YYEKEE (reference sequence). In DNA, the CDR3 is TGTGCCAGCACCCGGACAGGTCCAAACGAGCAGTACTTC. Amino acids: CASTRTGPNEQYF. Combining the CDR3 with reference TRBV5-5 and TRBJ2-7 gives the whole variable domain DAGVTQSPTHLIKTRGQQVTLRCSPISGHKSVSWYQQVLGQGPQFIFQYYEKEERGRGNFPDRFSARQFPNYSSELNVNALLLGDSALYLCASTRTGPNEQYFGPGTRLTVT.

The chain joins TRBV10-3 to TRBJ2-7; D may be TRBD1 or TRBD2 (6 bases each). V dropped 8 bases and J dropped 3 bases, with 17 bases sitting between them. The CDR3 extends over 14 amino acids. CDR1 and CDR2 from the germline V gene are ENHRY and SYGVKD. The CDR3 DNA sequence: TGTGCCATCGGAAGAGGGGGGCTATACTACGAGCAGTACTTC. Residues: CAIGRGGLYYEQYF.

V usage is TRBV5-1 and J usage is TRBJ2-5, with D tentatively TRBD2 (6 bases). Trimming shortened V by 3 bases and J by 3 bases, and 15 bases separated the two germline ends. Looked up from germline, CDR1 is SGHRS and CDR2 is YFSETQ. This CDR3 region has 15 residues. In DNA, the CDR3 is TGCGCCAGCAGCTCACTCCCAACGGGGGAAGAGACCCAGTACTTC. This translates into CASSSLPTGEETQYF.

CDR3 nucleotide sequence: TGTGCCAGCAGCAGACGCGGGGGACACGAGCAGTACTTC. The encoded protein is CASSRRGGHEQYF. The V and J genes are TRBV28 and TRBJ2-7, with 7 bases lining up with TRBD2. Per the germline V gene, CDR1 is MDHEN and CDR2 is SYDVKM. The trim removed 6 bases at V and 5 bases at J, leaving 7 bases unmatched. This CDR3 contains 13 residues.

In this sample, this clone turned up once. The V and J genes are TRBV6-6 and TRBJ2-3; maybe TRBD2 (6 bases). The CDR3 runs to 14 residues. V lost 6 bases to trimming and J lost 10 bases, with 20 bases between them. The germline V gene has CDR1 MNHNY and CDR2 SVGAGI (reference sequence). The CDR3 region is CASSPSETGGSQYF. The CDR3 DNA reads TGTGCCAGCAGCCCTAGCGAAACCGGAGGGTCGCAGTATTTT.

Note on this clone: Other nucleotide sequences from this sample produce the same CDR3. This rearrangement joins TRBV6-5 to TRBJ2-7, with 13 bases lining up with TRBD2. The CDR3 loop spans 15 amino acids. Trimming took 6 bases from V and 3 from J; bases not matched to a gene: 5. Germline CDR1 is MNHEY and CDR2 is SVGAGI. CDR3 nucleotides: TGTGCCAGCAGCCGCGGACTAGCGGGAGACTACGAGCAGTACTTC. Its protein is CASSRGLAGDYEQYF.

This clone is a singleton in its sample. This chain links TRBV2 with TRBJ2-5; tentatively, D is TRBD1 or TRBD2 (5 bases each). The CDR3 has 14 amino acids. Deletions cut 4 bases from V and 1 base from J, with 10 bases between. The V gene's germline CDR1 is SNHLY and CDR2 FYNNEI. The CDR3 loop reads CASSGGALQETQYF. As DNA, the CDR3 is TGTGCCAGCAGTGGAGGGGCTCTCCAAGAGACCCAGTACTTC.

The CDR3, as DNA: TGTGCCATCAGCTACGGTACAGGGCCTGGAAACACCATATATTTT. Translating it yields CAISYGTGPGNTIYF. This chain joins TRBV10-3 and TRBJ1-3; D might be TRBD1 (6 bases). The CDR3 covers 15 residues. The ends were cut back, 6 bases at V and 2 bases at J, with 14 bases in the middle. CDR1 is ENHRY and CDR2 is SYGVKD in the germline V gene.

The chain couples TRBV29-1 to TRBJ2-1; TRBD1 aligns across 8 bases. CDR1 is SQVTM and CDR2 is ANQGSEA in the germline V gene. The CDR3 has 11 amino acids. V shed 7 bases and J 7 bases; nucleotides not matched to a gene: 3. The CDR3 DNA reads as TGCAGCGGAAACAGGGGGAATGAGCAGTTCTTC. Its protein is CSGNRGNEQFF.

This CDR3 reads CASSPPVNEQFF. The CDR3 DNA reads as TGTGCCAGCAGCCCCCCCGTAAATGAGCAGTTCTTC. This chain links TRBV7-2 with TRBJ2-1; D is ambiguous. The CDR3 is 12 amino acids. V was trimmed by 5 bases and J by 7 bases, leaving 9 bases between them. CDR1 and CDR2 from the germline V gene are SGHTA and FQGNSA.

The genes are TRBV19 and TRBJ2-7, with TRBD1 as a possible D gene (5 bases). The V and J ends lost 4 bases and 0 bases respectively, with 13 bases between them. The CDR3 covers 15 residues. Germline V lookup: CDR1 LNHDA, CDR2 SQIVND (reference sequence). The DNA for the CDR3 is TGTGCCAGTAGTACGACAGAGAGAAGCTCCTACGAGCAGTACTTC. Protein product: CASSTTERSSYEQYF.

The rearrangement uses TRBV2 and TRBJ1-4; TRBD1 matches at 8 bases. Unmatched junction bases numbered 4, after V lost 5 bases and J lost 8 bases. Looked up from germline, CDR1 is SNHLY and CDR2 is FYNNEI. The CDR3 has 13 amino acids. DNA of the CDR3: TGTGCCAGCAGTTTTCGGACAGGGGAAAAACTGTTTTTT. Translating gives CASSFRTGEKLFF.

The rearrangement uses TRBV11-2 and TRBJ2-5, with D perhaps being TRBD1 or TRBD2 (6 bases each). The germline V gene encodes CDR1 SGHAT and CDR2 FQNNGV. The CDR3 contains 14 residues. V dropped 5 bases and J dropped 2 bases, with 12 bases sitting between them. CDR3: CASSMGGGQETQYF. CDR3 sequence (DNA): TGTGCCAGCAGCATGGGGGGCGGGCAAGAGACCCAGTACTTC.

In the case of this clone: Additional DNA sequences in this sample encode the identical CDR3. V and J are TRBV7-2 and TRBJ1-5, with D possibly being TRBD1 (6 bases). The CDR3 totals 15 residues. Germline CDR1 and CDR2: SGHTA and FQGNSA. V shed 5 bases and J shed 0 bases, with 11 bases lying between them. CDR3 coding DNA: TGTGCCAGCAGCCCGACAGGCTATAGCAATCAGCCCCAGCATTTT. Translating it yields CASSPTGYSNQPQHF.

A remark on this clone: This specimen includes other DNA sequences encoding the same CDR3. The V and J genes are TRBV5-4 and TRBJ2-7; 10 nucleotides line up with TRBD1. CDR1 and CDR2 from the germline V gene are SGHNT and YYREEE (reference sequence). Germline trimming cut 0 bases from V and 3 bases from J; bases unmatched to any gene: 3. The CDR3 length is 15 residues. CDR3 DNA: TGTGCCAGCAGCTTGGTGGGACAGGGGAACTACGAGCAGTACTTC. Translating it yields CASSLVGQGNYEQYF. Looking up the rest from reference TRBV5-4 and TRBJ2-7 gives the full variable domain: ETGVTQSPTHLIKTRGQQVTLRCSSQSGHNTVSWYQQALGQGPQFIFQYYREEENGRGNFPPRFSGLQFPNYSSELNVNALELDDSALYLCASSLVGQGNYEQYFGPGTRLTVT.

The DNA for the CDR3 is TGTGCCAGCGCGACAGGGGGGGAGCGGCCCCAGCATTTT. Its translation: CASATGGERPQHF. The chain couples TRBV2 to TRBJ1-5; 9 nucleotides agree with TRBD1. V lost 8 bases to trimming and J lost 9 bases; unmatched junction nucleotides: 8. Per the germline V gene, CDR1 is SNHLY and CDR2 is FYNNEI. This CDR3 contains 13 residues.

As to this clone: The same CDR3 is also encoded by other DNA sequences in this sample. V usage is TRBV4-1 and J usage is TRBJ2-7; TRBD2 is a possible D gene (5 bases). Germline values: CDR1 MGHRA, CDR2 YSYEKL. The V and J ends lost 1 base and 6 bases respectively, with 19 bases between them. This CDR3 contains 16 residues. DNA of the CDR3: TGCGCCAGCAGCCAAGCCGAGGGCCTACGTTTGGGCGAGCAGTACTTC. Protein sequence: CASSQAEGLRLGEQYF.

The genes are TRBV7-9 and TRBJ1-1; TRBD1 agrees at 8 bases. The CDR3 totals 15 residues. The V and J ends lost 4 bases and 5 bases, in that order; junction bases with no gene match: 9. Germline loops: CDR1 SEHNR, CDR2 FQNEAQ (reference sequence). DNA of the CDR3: TGTGCCAGCAGCTGGGAGGACAGGGTGGAAACTGAAGCTTTCTTT. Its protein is CASSWEDRVETEAFF.